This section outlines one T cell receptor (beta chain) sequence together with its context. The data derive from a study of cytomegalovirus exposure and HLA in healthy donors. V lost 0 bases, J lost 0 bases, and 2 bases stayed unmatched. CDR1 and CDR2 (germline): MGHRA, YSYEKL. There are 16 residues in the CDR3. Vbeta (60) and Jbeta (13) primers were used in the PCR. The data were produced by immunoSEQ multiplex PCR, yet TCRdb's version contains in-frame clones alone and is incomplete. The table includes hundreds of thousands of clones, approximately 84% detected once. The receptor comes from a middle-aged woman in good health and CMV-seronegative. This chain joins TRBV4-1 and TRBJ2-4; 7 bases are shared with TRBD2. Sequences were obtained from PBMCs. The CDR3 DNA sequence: TGCGCCAGCAGCCAAGACCCGGGGGGAGCCAAAAACATTCAGTACTTC. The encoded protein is CASSQDPGGAKNIQYF.